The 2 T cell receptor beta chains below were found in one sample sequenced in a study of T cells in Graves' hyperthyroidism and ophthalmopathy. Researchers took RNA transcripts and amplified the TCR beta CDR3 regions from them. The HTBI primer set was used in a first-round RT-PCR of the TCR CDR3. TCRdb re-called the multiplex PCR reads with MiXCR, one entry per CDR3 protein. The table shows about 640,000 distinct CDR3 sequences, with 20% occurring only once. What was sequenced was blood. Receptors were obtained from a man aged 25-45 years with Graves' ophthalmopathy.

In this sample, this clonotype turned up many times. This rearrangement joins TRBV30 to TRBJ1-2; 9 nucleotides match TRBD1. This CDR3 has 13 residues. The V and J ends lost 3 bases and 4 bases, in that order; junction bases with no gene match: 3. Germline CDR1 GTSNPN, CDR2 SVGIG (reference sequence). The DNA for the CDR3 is TGTGCCTGGAGCCCACAGGGGGCCTATGGCTACACCTTC. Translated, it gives CAWSPQGAYGYTF.

The CDR3 DNA is TGCGCCAGCAGTGAGACAGGAAACTCCTACGAGCAGTACTTC. Translating gives CASSETGNSYEQYF. This chain joins TRBV10-1 and TRBJ2-7; D possibly corresponds to TRBD1 (5 bases). The CDR3 spans 14 residues. Germline values: CDR1 WNHNN, CDR2 SYGVQD (reference sequence). With 2 bases removed from V and 0 bases from J, the gap between germline ends came to 8 bases.